This TCR beta chain was observed in a study of T cells in Graves' hyperthyroidism and ophthalmopathy. On the basis of clinical symptoms, serum thyroxine and TRAb, thyroid ultrasound and orbital computed tomography, diagnoses were made. The TCR beta CDR3 regions underwent amplification using RNA transcripts as the source. An initial round of RT-PCR targeting the TCR CDR3 relied on the HTBI primer set. TCRdb re-derived calls from the multiplex PCR reads in MiXCR, one entry per CDR3 protein. In the table there are 450,000 to 650,000 distinct CDR3 sequences, around 21% of which are singletons. Details on this clonotype: The antigen is undetermined.

Notes on the study in general: Blood also contained most expanded thyroid clonotypes above 0.001.

Germline V gives CDR1 MNHEY, CDR2 SVGEGT. The ends lost 2 bases at V and 2 bases at J; junction bases unmatched: 7. CDR3 length: 17 amino acids. This receptor was taken from a young man with Graves' hyperthyroidism. Source material: blood. The chain couples TRBV6-2 or TRBV6-3 to TRBJ2-5; 11 bases map to TRBD2. CDR3 DNA: TGTGCCAGCAGTTACGCTCGACTAGCGGGAATACAAGAGACCCAGTACTTC. It is translated as CASSYARLAGIQETQYF.